This record concerns one TCR beta chain sequence. The sample comes from a study of blood T cell repertoires in COVID-19. Study in general: The United States, Italy and Spain supplied acute and convalescent COVID-19 samples. Sources were T cells, B-cell-depleted T cells, or PBMCs; the material itself was cDNA or gDNA.

V lost 4 bases and J lost 8, with 14 bases in between. This CDR3 spans 14 amino acids. Germline lookup yields CDR1 SGHAT and CDR2 FQNNGV. Methods used by the authors: From reference gene primer amplification, estimates of nucleated cell counts were derived. Generated by immunoSEQ multiplex PCR, the TCRdb table keeps only in-frame clones and is missing some. That table supplies the V and J calls and clone size; D and trimming were determined from the DNA. Here the sample spans 100,000 to 150,000 clones, 75% to 85% being singletons. The genes are TRBV11-2 and TRBJ1-4, with D uncertain. The sequenced material came from peripheral blood. The receptor was isolated from a man aged 35-49 years with active or convalescent COVID-19. The CDR3 DNA reads as TGTGCCAGCAGCTCCGGTTATTCCCCAGAAAAACTGTTTTTT. This translates into CASSSGYSPEKLFF. The entire variable domain, with the rest obtained from reference TRBV11-2 and TRBJ1-4, is as follows: EAGVAQSPRYKIIEKRQSVAFWCNPISGHATLYWYQQILGQGPKLLIQFQNNGVVDDSQLPKDRFSAERLKGVDSTLKIQPAKLEDSAVYLCASSSGYSPEKLFFGSGTQLSVL.